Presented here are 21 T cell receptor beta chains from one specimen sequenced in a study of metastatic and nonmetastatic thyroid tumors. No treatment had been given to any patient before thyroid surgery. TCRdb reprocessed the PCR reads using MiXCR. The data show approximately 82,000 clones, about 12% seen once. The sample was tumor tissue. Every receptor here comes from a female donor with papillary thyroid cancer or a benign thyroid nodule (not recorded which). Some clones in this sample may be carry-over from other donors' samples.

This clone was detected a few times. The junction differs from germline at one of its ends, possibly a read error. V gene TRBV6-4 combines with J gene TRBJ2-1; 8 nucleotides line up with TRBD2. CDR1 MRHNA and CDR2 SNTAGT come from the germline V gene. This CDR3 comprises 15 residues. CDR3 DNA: TGTGCCAGCAGTCTGCTTGCGGGAGGACCGGATGAGAAGTTCTTC. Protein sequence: CASSLLAGGPDEKFF.

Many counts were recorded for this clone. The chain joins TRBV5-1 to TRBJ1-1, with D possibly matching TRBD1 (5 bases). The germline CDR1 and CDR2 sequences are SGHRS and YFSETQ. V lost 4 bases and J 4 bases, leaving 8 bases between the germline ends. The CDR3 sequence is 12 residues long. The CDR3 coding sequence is TGCGCCAGCAGCAGGCAGGGCACTGAAGCTTTCTTT. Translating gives CASSRQGTEAFF.

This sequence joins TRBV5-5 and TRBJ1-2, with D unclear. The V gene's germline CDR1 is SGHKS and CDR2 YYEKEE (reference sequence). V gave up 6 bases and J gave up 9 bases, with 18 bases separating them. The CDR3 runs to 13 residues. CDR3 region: CASTPTLAVRYTF. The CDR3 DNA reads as TGTGCCAGCACCCCCACGCTGGCAGTCCGCTACACCTTC.

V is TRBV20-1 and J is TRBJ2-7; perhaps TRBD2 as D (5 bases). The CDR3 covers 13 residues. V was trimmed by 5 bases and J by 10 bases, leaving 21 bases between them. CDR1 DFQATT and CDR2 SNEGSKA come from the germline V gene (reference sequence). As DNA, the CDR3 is TGCAGTGCTGGAGGTGGGAAAACCTACTATCAGTACTTC. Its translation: CSAGGGKTYYQYF.

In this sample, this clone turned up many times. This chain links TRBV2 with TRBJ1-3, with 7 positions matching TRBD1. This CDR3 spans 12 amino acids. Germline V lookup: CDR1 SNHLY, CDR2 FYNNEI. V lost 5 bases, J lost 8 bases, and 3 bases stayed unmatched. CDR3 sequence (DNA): TGTGCCAGCAGTCCTACAGGGGACACCATATATTTT. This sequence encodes CASSPTGDTIYF.

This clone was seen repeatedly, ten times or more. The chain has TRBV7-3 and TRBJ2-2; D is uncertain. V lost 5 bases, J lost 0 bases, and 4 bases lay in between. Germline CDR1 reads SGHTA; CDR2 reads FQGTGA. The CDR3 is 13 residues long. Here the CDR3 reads CASSRTNTGELFF. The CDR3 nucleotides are TGTGCCAGCAGCCGAACGAACACCGGGGAGCTGTTTTTT. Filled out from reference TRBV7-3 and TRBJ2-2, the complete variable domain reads GAGVSQTPSNKVTEKGKYVELRCDPISGHTALYWYRQSLGQGPEFLIYFQGTGAADDSGLPNDRFFAVRPEGSVSTLKIQRTERGDSAVYLCASSRTNTGELFFGEGSRLTVL.

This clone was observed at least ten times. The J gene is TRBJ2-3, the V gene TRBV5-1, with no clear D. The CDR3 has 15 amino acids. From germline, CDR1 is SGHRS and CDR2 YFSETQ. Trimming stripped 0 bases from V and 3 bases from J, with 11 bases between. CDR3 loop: CASSLDDIKTDTQYF. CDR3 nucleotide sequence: TGCGCCAGCAGCTTGGATGACATAAAGACAGATACGCAGTATTTT.

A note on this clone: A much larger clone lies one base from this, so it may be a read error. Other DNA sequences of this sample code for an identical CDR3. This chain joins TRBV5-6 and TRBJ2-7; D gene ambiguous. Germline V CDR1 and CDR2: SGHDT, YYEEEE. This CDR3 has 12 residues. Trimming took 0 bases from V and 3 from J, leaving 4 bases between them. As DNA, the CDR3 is TGTGCCAGCAGCTTGGGTAACTACGAGCAGTACTTC. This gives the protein CASSLGNYEQYF.

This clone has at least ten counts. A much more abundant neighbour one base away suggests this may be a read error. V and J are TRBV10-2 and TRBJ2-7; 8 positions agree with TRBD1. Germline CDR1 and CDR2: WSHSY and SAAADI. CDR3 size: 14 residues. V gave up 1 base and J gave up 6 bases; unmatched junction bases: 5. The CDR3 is CASSEWDRQCEQYF. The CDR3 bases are TGCGCCAGCAGTGAGTGGGACAGGCAGTGCGAGCAGTACTTC.

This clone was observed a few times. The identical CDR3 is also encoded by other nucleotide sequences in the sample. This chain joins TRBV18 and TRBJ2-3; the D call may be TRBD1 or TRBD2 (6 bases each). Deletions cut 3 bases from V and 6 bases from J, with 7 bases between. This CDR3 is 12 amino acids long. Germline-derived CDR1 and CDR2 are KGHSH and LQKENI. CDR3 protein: CASSPGGDTQYF. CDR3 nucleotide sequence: TGTGCCAGCTCACCCGGGGGCGATACGCAGTATTTT.

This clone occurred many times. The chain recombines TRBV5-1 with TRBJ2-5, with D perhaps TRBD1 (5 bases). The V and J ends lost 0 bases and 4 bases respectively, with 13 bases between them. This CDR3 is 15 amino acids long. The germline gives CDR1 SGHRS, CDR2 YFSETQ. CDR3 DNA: TGCGCCAGCAGCTTGGCCTTTGCAGGGTTAGAGACCCAGTACTTC. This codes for CASSLAFAGLETQYF.

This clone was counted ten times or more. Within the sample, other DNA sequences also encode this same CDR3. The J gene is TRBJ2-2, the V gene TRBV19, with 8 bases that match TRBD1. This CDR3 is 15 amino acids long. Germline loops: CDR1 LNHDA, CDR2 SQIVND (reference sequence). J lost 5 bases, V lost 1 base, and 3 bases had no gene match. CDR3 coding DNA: TGTGCCAGTAGTATAGGAAGACAGGGGACCGGGGAGCTGTTTTTT. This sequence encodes CASSIGRQGTGELFF.

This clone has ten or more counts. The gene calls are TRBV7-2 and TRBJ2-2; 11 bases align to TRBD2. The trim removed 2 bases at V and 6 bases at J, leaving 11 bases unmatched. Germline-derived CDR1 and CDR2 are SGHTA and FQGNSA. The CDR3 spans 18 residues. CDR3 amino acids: CASSLYTSGSVWSGELFF. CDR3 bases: TGTGCCAGCAGCTTATACACTAGCGGGAGTGTGTGGTCCGGGGAGCTGTTTTTT.

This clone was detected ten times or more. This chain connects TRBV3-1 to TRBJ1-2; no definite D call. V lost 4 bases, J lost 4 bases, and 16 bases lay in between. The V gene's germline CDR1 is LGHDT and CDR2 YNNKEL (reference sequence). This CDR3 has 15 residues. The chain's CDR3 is CASSRASLKPYGYTF. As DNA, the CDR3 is TGTGCCAGCAGCCGCGCCAGCCTCAAGCCCTATGGCTACACCTTC.

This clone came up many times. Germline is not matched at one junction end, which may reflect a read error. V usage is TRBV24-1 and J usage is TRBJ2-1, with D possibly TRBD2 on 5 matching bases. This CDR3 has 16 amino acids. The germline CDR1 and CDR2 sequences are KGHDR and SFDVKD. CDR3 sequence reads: CATNDFLGGSDNEQFF. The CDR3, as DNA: TGTGCCACCAATGATTTCCTAGGCGGGTCGGACAATGAGCAGTTCTTC.

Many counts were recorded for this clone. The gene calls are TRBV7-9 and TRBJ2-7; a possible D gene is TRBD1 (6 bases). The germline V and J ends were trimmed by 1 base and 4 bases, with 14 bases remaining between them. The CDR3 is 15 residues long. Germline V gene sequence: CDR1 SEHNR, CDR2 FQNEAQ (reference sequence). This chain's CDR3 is CASSLGTVTRYEQYF. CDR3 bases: TGTGCCAGCAGCTTAGGGACAGTTACTCGGTACGAGCAGTACTTC.

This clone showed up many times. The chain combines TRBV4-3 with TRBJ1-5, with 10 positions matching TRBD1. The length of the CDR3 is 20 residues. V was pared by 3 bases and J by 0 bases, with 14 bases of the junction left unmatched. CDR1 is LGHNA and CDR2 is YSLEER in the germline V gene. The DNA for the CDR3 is TGCGCCAGCAGCCATCTGGCTCCGGGACAGGGGATAGATAGCAATCAGCCCCAGCATTTT. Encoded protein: CASSHLAPGQGIDSNQPQHF.

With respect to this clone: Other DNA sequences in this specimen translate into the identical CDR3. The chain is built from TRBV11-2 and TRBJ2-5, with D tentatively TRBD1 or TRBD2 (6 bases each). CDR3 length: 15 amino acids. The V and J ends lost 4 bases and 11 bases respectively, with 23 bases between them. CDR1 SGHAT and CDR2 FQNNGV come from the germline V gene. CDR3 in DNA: TGTGCCAGCAGCTACCCGGGGGCCCCGTCGGGGGCACAGTACTTC. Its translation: CASSYPGAPSGAQYF.

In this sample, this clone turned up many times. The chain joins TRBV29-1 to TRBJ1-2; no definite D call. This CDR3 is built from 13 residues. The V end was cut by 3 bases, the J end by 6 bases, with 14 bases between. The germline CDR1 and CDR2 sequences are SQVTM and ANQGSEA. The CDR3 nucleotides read TGCAGCGTTGATAATCCCCATACCGATGGCTACACCTTC. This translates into CSVDNPHTDGYTF.

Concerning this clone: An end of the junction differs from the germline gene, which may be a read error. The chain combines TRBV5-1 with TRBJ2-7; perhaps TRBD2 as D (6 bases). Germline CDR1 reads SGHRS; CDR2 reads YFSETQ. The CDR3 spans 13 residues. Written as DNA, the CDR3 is TGCACCAGCAGCGACCGGGTGGGGGGTGAGCAGTACTTC. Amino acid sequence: CTSSDRVGGEQYF.

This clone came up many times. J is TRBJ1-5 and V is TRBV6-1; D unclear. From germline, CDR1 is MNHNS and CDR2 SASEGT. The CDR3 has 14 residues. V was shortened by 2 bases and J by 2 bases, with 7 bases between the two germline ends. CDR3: CASSEFQGNQPQHF. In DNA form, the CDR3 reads TGTGCCAGCAGTGAATTTCAGGGCAATCAGCCCCAGCATTTT.